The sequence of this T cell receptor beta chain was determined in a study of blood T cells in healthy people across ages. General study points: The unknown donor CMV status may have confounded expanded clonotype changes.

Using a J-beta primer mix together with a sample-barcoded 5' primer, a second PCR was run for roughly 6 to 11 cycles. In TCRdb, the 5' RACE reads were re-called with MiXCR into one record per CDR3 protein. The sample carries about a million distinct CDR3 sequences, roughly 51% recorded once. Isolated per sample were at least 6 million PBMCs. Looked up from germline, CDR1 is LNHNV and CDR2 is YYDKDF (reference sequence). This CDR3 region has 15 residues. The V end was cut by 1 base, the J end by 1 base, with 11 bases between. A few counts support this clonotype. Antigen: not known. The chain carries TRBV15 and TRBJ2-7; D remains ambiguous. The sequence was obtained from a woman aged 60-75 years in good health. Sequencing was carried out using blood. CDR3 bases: TGTGCCACCAGCAGAGTTGGACCGGAGTCCTACGAGCAGTACTTC. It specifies CATSRVGPESYEQYF.